This TCR beta chain derives from a study of T cell repertoires in cytomegalovirus infection. Overall study context: A matching HLA type, together with CMV infection, was signaled by public TCR beta signatures.

TCRdb recomputed calls from the reads with MiXCR, one row per CDR3 protein. Of tens of thousands of distinct CDR3 sequences listed, under 4.5% are singletons. This clonotype was seen repeatedly, ten times or more. The antigen is not known. This CDR3 comprises 13 residues. CDR1 and CDR2 from the germline V gene are SGHTA and FQGNSA. V was shortened by 6 bases and J by 3 bases, with 12 bases between the two germline ends. The study, taken as a whole, reports: Individuals carrying CMV plus the relevant HLA were identified by cumulative frequency of public TCR beta families. The ex vivo response showed dominance by HLA-C-restricted CMV-specific TCR beta clonotypes.

The chain is built from TRBV7-2 and TRBJ2-7, with D possibly TRBD1 on 6 matching bases. The sample consisted of PBMCs. The clonotype originates from a human donor in good health (CMV status not recorded). Some clones in this sample may be carry-over from other donors' samples. The CDR3 region has the DNA TGTGCCAGCAGATTTACAGGGAACTACGAGCAGTACTTC. Translated: CASRFTGNYEQYF.